This T cell receptor (beta chain) derives from a study of PD-1 blockade in classical Hodgkin lymphoma. Study-wide results and caveats: Compared with healthy donors, newly diagnosed patients reportedly showed lower baseline TCR diversity.

Every patient had relapsed following autologous stem cell transplantation, and cohorts differed in brentuximab vedotin exposure. Clones were read by immunoSEQ multiplex PCR, and TCRdb kept only the in-frame ones, dropping some. The sample shows about 76,000 clones, around nine tenths of them seen only once. Of note for this clone: What it binds is unknown. Distinct nucleotide sequences in the sample also encode this CDR3.

Sequenced here: peripheral blood mononuclear cells (PBMCs), sampled at baseline. The TCR originated in a human donor with classical Hodgkin lymphoma.

CDR3 protein: CASSELAGGSNQPQHF. CDR3 sequence (DNA): TGTGCCAGCAGTGAACTGGCAGGGGGCAGCAATCAGCCCCAGCATTTT. J is TRBJ1-5 and V is TRBV6-1; TRBD1 agrees at 8 bases. V lost 2 bases and J lost 1; bases outside the gene matches: 4. Per germline, CDR1 MNHNS and CDR2 SASEGT. The CDR3 spans 16 residues.